The source of this TCR beta chain is a study of cytomegalovirus exposure and HLA in healthy donors. On the study more broadly: Tens of millions of unique TCR sequences came from HLA-typed donors in an early release. Study results and limitations: A later analysis linked a missense variant in DCLRE1C to the trimming of TCR beta V and J genes.

Notes on this clone: Its antigen is unknown.

Primers included in the PCR were 60 Vbeta and 13 Jbeta primers. Sequencing was performed with immunoSEQ multiplex PCR; in TCRdb, only in-frame clones are kept and a portion is missing. The profile covers 100,000 to 150,000 clones, with under 10% appearing a single time and 6% to 7.5% taken by the ten largest. The CDR3 covers 15 residues. From germline, CDR1 is MNHEY and CDR2 SVGAGI. V was clipped by 5 bases and J by 0 bases, with 11 bases between them. J is TRBJ1-3 and V is TRBV6-5, with D possibly being TRBD1 (6 bases). Sequences were obtained from PBMCs. The receptor comes from a woman between 40 and 55 years old in good health and CMV-seropositive. The CDR3 region is CASSTDRISGNTIYF. CDR3 bases: TGTGCCAGCAGTACCGACAGGATCTCTGGAAACACCATATATTTT.